These 30 T cell receptor beta chains originate from one sample sequenced in a study of shared clonotypes between healthy human individuals. Using immunoSEQ multiplex PCR, the repertoire was profiled, and TCRdb retains in-frame clones only, with some absent. The data show approximately 2.3 million clones, approximately 95% seen once. Input material: naive CD4+ T cells from PBMCs. Documented subset: CD45RA+ positively selected. The receptors were gathered from a man aged 18 to 29 in good health. Some clones in this sample may be carry-over from other donors' samples.

V and J are TRBV28 and TRBJ1-5; D is possibly TRBD1 (6 bases). Trimming took 5 bases from V and 3 from J, leaving 17 bases between them. Germline lookup yields CDR1 MDHEN and CDR2 SYDVKM. The length of the CDR3 is 16 residues. CDR3: CASSQGPGVINQPQHF. As DNA, the CDR3 is TGTGCCAGCAGTCAGGGCCCAGGGGTAATCAATCAGCCCCAGCATTTT.

The chain has TRBV30 and TRBJ1-1; TRBD1 might be the D (5 bases). The germline gives CDR1 GTSNPN, CDR2 SVGIG (reference sequence). The germline V and J ends were trimmed by 3 bases and 5 bases, with 13 bases remaining between them. The CDR3 runs to 13 residues. The CDR3 loop reads CAWSAGGRTEAFF. CDR3 DNA: TGTGCCTGGAGCGCCGGGGGTAGGACTGAAGCTTTCTTT.

The chain links TRBV4-3 to TRBJ2-1; 12 nucleotides align to TRBD2. The CDR3 spans 15 residues. CDR1 and CDR2 from the germline V gene are LGHNA and YSLEER. J lost 8 bases, V lost 4 bases, and 6 bases had no gene match. CDR3 protein: CASSPRLAGVYEQFF. The CDR3 nucleotides are TGCGCCAGCAGCCCTCGACTAGCGGGAGTTTATGAGCAGTTCTTC.

The DNA of the CDR3 is TGTGCCTGGAGTATCAGGGGGGTCAAAAACATTCAGTACTTC. The encoded protein is CAWSIRGVKNIQYF. The chain has TRBV30 and TRBJ2-4; possibly TRBD1 for D (7 bases). The ends were cut back, 2 bases at V and 3 bases at J, with 11 bases in the middle. The CDR3 runs 14 residues. In germline, CDR1 is GTSNPN, CDR2 SVGIG (reference sequence).

The CDR3 reads CASSPTRGLRNIQYF. The CDR3 nucleotides read TGTGCCAGCAGTCCCACCAGGGGCTTGAGAAACATTCAGTACTTC. The V gene is TRBV28, the J gene TRBJ2-4; TRBD1 might be the D (6 bases). Germline values: CDR1 MDHEN, CDR2 SYDVKM. Trimming stripped 5 bases from V and 6 bases from J, with 17 bases between. This CDR3 is built from 15 residues.

CDR3 in amino acids: CASSDTGTTAYEQYF. CDR3 in DNA: TGTGCCAGCAGCGATACCGGGACAACAGCCTACGAGCAGTACTTC. The rearrangement joins TRBV2 to TRBJ2-7; possible D gene TRBD1, 6 bases. Germline V gene data show CDR1 as SNHLY and CDR2 as FYNNEI. This CDR3 region has 15 residues. Trimming took 6 bases from V and 2 from J, leaving 17 bases between them.

This clone was observed a single time. The chain joins TRBV5-1 to TRBJ1-1; tentatively, D is TRBD1 (6 bases). This CDR3 is 15 amino acids long. V lost 6 bases, J lost 1 base, and 16 bases lay in between. Germline CDR1 and CDR2: SGHRS and YFSETQ. The CDR3 DNA reads TGCGCCAGCACCGGCAGGGGCCTGGGGAACACTGAAGCTTTCTTT. Translating gives CASTGRGLGNTEAFF.

The rearrangement uses TRBV11-2 and TRBJ2-2; D gene uncertain. Trimming pared 6 bases from V and 0 bases from J, leaving 11 bases between. The length of the CDR3 is 15 residues. Germline V gives CDR1 SGHAT, CDR2 FQNNGV. The CDR3 reads CASRDSPTNTGELFF. CDR3 DNA sequence: TGTGCCAGCAGGGATTCTCCTACGAACACCGGGGAGCTGTTTTTT.

V is TRBV7-9 and J is TRBJ2-5, with D uncertain. The V end lost 1 base, the J end lost 7 bases, and 10 bases lay between the germline ends. Germline CDR1 SEHNR, CDR2 FQNEAQ (reference sequence). The CDR3 is 13 amino acids. CDR3 coding DNA: TGTGCCAGCAGCTTAGAGGTATCCGGGACCCAGTACTTC. This sequence encodes CASSLEVSGTQYF.

This clone was detected once. The V gene is TRBV4-3, the J gene TRBJ2-1, with D possibly TRBD2 on 5 matching bases. CDR3 length: 16 amino acids. CDR1 is LGHNA and CDR2 is YSLEER in the germline V gene. The V end lost 0 bases, the J end lost 1 base, and 10 bases lay between the germline ends. CDR3 coding DNA: TGCGCCAGCAGCCAAGAGGAGGCGTTGTCCTACAATGAGCAGTTCTTC. This sequence encodes CASSQEEALSYNEQFF.

This clone came up once. This rearrangement joins TRBV5-1 to TRBJ2-5; D might be TRBD2 (6 bases). V lost 2 bases to trimming and J lost 7 bases, with 12 bases between them. The CDR3 has 13 amino acids. Germline V CDR1 and CDR2: SGHRS, YFSETQ. The CDR3 region is CASSLREDVTQYF. The CDR3, as DNA: TGCGCCAGCAGCTTAAGGGAGGATGTGACCCAGTACTTC.

The rearrangement links TRBV27 to TRBJ2-4; no reliable D call. Trimming took off 6 bases at V and 0 bases at J, with 9 bases between the two ends. This CDR3 contains 14 residues. Looked up from germline, CDR1 is MNHEY and CDR2 is SMNVEV (reference sequence). The CDR3 region is CASRSLPAKNIQYF. The CDR3 DNA sequence: TGTGCCAGCAGGTCCCTCCCAGCCAAAAACATTCAGTACTTC.

This chain joins TRBV6-1 and TRBJ2-2, with D perhaps matching TRBD2 (5 bases). Trimming left V 6 bases short and J 6 bases short, with 11 bases between. The CDR3 is made up of 13 amino acids. Germline lookup yields CDR1 MNHNS and CDR2 SASEGT. CDR3 sequence: CASREQRAGELFF. CDR3 coding DNA: TGTGCCAGCAGGGAGCAGAGGGCCGGGGAGCTGTTTTTT.

The chain has TRBV20-1 and TRBJ2-7; no clear D. The CDR3 totals 11 residues. V lost 6 bases, J lost 0 bases, and 6 bases lay in between. CDR1 and CDR2 from the germline V gene are DFQATT and SNEGSKA (reference sequence). CDR3 bases: TGCAGTGCCGCGTCCTCCTACGAGCAGTACTTC. Amino acids: CSAASSYEQYF.

This clone is a singleton in its sample. The chain joins TRBV15 to TRBJ2-1; TRBD2 is a possible D gene (5 bases). The length of the CDR3 is 17 residues. Germline-derived CDR1 and CDR2 are LNHNV and YYDKDF (reference sequence). Trimming removed 10 bases from V and 0 bases from J, with 22 bases in between. CDR3 coding DNA: TGTGCCATTGCGACCCCGGGGATGGCCCACTCCTACAATGAGCAGTTCTTC. It encodes CAIATPGMAHSYNEQFF.

This chain joins TRBV28 and TRBJ2-1; a weak D match, TRBD2 (6 bases). In germline, CDR1 is MDHEN, CDR2 SYDVKM. V was trimmed by 9 bases and J by 10 bases, leaving 22 bases between them. The CDR3 contains 14 residues. This CDR3 is CASIGTGANREQFF. CDR3 coding DNA: TGTGCCAGTATCGGGACTGGAGCGAATAGGGAGCAGTTCTTC.

In the case of this clone: The same CDR3 is also encoded by other DNA sequences in this sample. The chain couples TRBV2 to TRBJ1-1; no reliable D call. V was pared by 6 bases and J by 3 bases, with 11 bases between. The CDR3 loop spans 13 amino acids. Germline CDR1 reads SNHLY; CDR2 reads FYNNEI. The CDR3 DNA is TGTGCCAGCAGCGCCCTGCGAGACACTGAAGCTTTCTTT. Translating it yields CASSALRDTEAFF.

This chain links TRBV9 with TRBJ2-2; D gene uncertain. The CDR3 covers 15 residues. Germline loops: CDR1 SGDLS, CDR2 YYNGEE. V gave up 2 bases and J gave up 8 bases, with 16 bases separating them. The CDR3 nucleotides read TGTGCCAGCAGCGTGTCTCCCCGAGTGGAGGGGGAGCTGTTTTTT. Protein: CASSVSPRVEGELFF.

The V call is TRBV6-5, the J call TRBJ1-2; 8 bases align to TRBD1. V shed 2 bases and J 6 bases; nucleotides not matched to a gene: 5. The CDR3 covers 14 residues. Germline lookup yields CDR1 MNHEY and CDR2 SVGAGI. CDR3 DNA sequence: TGTGCCAGCAGTTACGCGGGACAGGACAATGGCTACACCTTC. Its protein is CASSYAGQDNGYTF.

This chain connects TRBV18 to TRBJ2-3, with no clear D. This CDR3 is 11 amino acids long. V was clipped by 2 bases and J by 7 bases, with 4 bases between them. Germline V gene data show CDR1 as KGHSH and CDR2 as LQKENI. The CDR3 bases are TGTGCCAGCTCACCAGAGTATACGCAGTATTTT. Protein sequence: CASSPEYTQYF.

The V gene is TRBV5-8, the J gene TRBJ2-7, with TRBD1 matching 9 bases. After removal of 6 bases from V and 5 bases from J, the junction contained 12 bases not matched to a gene. This CDR3 is 15 amino acids long. Per the germline V gene, CDR1 is SGHTS and CDR2 is YDEGEE. The CDR3, as DNA: TGTGCCAGCATCCTTCCGGGACAGGGTACCCACGAGCAGTACTTC. This gives the protein CASILPGQGTHEQYF. The whole variable domain, remainder taken from reference TRBV5-8 and TRBJ2-7, is EAGVTQSPTHLIKTRGQQATLRCSPISGHTSVYWYQQALGLGLQFLLWYDEGEERNRGNFPPRFSGRQFPNYSSELNVNALELEDSALYLCASILPGQGTHEQYFGPGTRLTVT.

This clone has just a few counts. J is TRBJ1-2 and V is TRBV30; D is unclear. Germline lookup yields CDR1 GTSNPN and CDR2 SVGIG (reference sequence). With 5 bases removed from V and 2 bases from J, the gap between germline ends came to 21 bases. The CDR3 loop spans 16 amino acids. The CDR3 loop reads CAWAGASRLVNYGYTF. The CDR3 coding sequence is TGTGCCTGGGCCGGAGCGTCCCGGTTAGTGAACTATGGCTACACCTTC.

V usage is TRBV19 and J usage is TRBJ1-2; perhaps TRBD1 as D (6 bases). V was clipped by 6 bases and J by 7 bases, with 15 bases between them. The germline V gene has CDR1 LNHDA and CDR2 SQIVND (reference sequence). The CDR3 is made up of 13 amino acids. CDR3 sequence reads: CASSDPQGTGYTF. CDR3 coding DNA: TGTGCCAGTAGCGACCCTCAGGGGACTGGCTACACCTTC.

The chain couples TRBV29-1 to TRBJ2-3; no firm D call. Per the germline V gene, CDR1 is SQVTM and CDR2 is ANQGSEA. This CDR3 comprises 14 residues. V was pared by 4 bases and J by 2 bases, with 13 bases between. The CDR3 coding sequence is TGCAGCGTTGTGGTCAGAGAATTCACAGATACGCAGTATTTT. This sequence encodes CSVVVREFTDTQYF.

This chain connects TRBV11-3 to TRBJ2-3; TRBD1 aligns across 9 bases. The germline V gene has CDR1 SGHNT and CDR2 YENEEA. Germline trimming cut 1 base from V and 5 bases from J; bases unmatched to any gene: 7. The CDR3 spans 16 residues. The CDR3 DNA sequence: TGTGCCAGCAGCTTAGGATTGGGACAGGGTAAAGATACGCAGTATTTT. Protein sequence: CASSLGLGQGKDTQYF. The full variable domain, in which reference TRBV11-3 and TRBJ2-3 provide the parts outside the CDR3, is EAGVVQSPRYKIIEKKQPVAFWCNPISGHNTLYWYLQNLGQGPELLIRYENEEAVDDSQLPKDRFSAERLKGVDSTLKIQPAELGDSAVYLCASSLGLGQGKDTQYFGPGTRLTVL.

V and J are TRBV29-1 and TRBJ2-3; unclear D gene. Trimming took 4 bases from V and 0 from J, leaving 11 bases between them. This CDR3 is built from 14 residues. CDR1 and CDR2 from the germline V gene are SQVTM and ANQGSEA. CDR3 nucleotide sequence: TGCAGCGTTGCTCCTACAACGAGCACAGATACGCAGTATTTT. Translating it yields CSVAPTTSTDTQYF.

V and J are TRBV10-2 and TRBJ2-3; 7 bases match TRBD2. V lost 6 bases, J lost 4 bases, and 13 bases stayed unmatched. The CDR3 consists of 16 residues. The V gene's germline CDR1 is WSHSY and CDR2 SAAADI. The CDR3 sequence: CASSVATSVGADTQYF. DNA of the CDR3: TGCGCCAGCAGCGTAGCTACTAGCGTGGGAGCAGATACGCAGTATTTT.

This clone was seen more than once but under ten times. The chain uses TRBV6-1 and TRBJ1-1; TRBD1 is a possible D gene (5 bases). The CDR3 has 13 residues. Trimming cost V 3 bases and J 4 bases, with 9 bases left between them. Per germline, CDR1 MNHNS and CDR2 SASEGT. In DNA, the CDR3 is TGTGCCAGCAGTGATCGGACATTCACTGAAGCTTTCTTT. The encoded protein is CASSDRTFTEAFF.

The genes are TRBV29-1 and TRBJ2-1; 10 positions match TRBD2. After removal of 5 bases from V and 3 bases from J, the junction contained 4 bases not matched to a gene. CDR1 is SQVTM, CDR2 ANQGSEA, per germline. The CDR3 is made up of 14 amino acids. The CDR3 loop reads CSVTAGGFYNEQFF. CDR3 DNA sequence: TGCAGCGTTACAGCGGGAGGGTTCTACAATGAGCAGTTCTTC.

This clone appeared a single time. This chain uses TRBV4-1 with TRBJ2-1; TRBD1 matches 8 bases. Germline V CDR1 and CDR2: MGHRA, YSYEKL. There are 14 residues in the CDR3. V shed 2 bases, J shed 7 bases, and the junction held 4 bases outside the gene matches. CDR3 nucleotides: TGCGCCAGCAGCCAACTTCACAGGGGGAATGAGCAGTTCTTC. This sequence encodes CASSQLHRGNEQFF.